This TCR beta chain was sequenced during a study of T cells and Merkel cell carcinoma outcomes (dated by TCRdb to about 2020). General notes on the study: The study looked at whether the tumor T-cell repertoire and T-cell density could predict clinical outcome in patients with Merkel cell carcinoma.

The samples were obtained from people who had Merkel cell carcinoma. The CDR3 numbers 13 residues from cysteine through phenylalanine. The entry retains the CDR3 DNA only, 39 bases that are in frame from base 1. The germline V and J ends show losses of 6 bases and 8 bases respectively, and no gene match explains 9 bases of the junction. CDR1 and CDR2 were assigned from the germline V gene as MNHEY and SVGAGI. The library was prepared using the immunoSEQ multiplex PCR assay. TCRdb retrieved this table from immuneACCESS and kept in-frame rearrangements only. Not all clones are present; in checked studies, unresolved V genes account for under half, and no reason is known for the remainder. This sample comprises 9,500 to 15,000 clones, about 95% of them detected only once. Roughly 1% of the sample goes to the ten largest clones. Summary of the overall study and its limitations: T-cell repertoire features combined with T-cell density were reported to predict clinical outcomes in Merkel cell carcinoma patients.

With regard to this clone: Its antigen is not yet known. No much larger clonotype is one base removed from it; base qualities were not supplied.

The source material was tumor tissue from Merkel cell carcinoma. This TCR derives from a human donor with Merkel cell carcinoma. Recombination joined TRBV6-5 with TRBJ1-2, with 7 middle bases fitting TRBD1. The nucleotide sequence reads as follows: TGTGCCAGCAGCCGCGGACAGGTCCTGGGCTACACCTTC. Its translation reads: CASSRGQVLGYTF.